This TCR beta chain was found in a study of response to subunit inactivated influenza vaccine. On this clonotype: The antigen remains undetermined.

Study results and caveats: With each seasonal influenza vaccination, the authors suggested, few new T cells are recruited.

Via MiXCR, TCRdb re-called the RT-PCR reads, giving one row per CDR3 protein. The sample has 650,000 to 700,000 distinct CDR3 sequences, 15% to 18% seen once. CDR1 is DFQATT and CDR2 is SNEGSKA in the germline V gene (reference sequence). Between the trimmed V and J ends, which lost 0 bases and 5 bases, there was a span of 13 bases. This CDR3 comprises 15 residues. The material was PBMCs from blood, obtained about 12 days after vaccination. This chain joins TRBV20-1 and TRBJ1-4; TRBD1 might be the D (5 bases). This TCR was sampled from a man aged 50 to 60 who received an inactivated influenza vaccine. The CDR3 DNA reads TGCAGTGCTAGAGATCCTCCCTCAGGGAATGAAAAACTGTTTTTT. Its translation: CSARDPPSGNEKLFF.